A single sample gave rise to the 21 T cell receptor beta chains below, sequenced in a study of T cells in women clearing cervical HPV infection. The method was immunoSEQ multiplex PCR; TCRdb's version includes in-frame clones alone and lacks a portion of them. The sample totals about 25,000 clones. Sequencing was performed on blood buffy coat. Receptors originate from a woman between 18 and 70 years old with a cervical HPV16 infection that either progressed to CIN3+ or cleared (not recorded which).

CDR3 loop: CASTPVGHTGELFF. The sequenced part of the CDR3 DNA is TGTGCCAGTACCCCGGTTGGGCACACCGGGGAG. The chain has TRBV19 and TRBJ2-2; D gene ambiguous. Sequencing ends 3 residues short of the CDR3 end; the germline J gene provides the rest. Germline V CDR1 and CDR2: LNHDA, SQIVND (reference sequence). The CDR3 runs 14 residues. Between the trimmed V and J ends, which lost 7 bases and 3 bases, there was a span of 12 bases.

Partial CDR3 DNA: TGCGCCAGCAGCTTGGAGGGCCCGGATTCACCC. This encodes CASSLEGPDSP. The whole CDR3 protein reads CASSLEGPDSPLHF. The chain uses TRBV5-1 and TRBJ1-6; no reliable D call. The read ends 3 residues before the CDR3 terminus; that terminus is restored from the germline J gene. The CDR3 length is 14 residues. Germline CDR1 is SGHRS and CDR2 is YFSETQ. V lost 0 bases and J 8 bases, leaving 9 bases between the germline ends.

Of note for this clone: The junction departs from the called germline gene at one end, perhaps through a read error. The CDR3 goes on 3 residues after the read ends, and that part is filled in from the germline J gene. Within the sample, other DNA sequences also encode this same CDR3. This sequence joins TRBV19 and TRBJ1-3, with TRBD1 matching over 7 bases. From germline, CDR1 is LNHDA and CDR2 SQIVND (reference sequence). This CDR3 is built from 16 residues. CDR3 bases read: TGTGCCAGTAGTTTCCCGGGACAGCAAGGTGGAAACACA. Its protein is CASSFPGQQGGNT. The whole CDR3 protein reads CASSFPGQQGGNTIYF.

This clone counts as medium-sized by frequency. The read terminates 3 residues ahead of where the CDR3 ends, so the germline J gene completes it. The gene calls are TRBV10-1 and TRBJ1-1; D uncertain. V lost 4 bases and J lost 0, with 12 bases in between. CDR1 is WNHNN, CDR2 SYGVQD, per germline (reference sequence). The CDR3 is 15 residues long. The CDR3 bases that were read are TGCGCCAGCAGTGGCCAAGGACTTATGAACACTGAA. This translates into CASSGQGLMNTE. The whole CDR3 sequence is CASSGQGLMNTEAFF.

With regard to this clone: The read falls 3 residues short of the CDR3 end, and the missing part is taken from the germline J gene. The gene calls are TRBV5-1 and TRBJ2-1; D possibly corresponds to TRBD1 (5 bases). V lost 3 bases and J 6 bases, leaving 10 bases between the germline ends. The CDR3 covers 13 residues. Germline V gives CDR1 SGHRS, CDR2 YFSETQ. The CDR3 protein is CASSSGQVNEQFF. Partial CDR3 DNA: TGCGCCAGCAGCTCAGGACAAGTCAATGAG.

The DNA read from the CDR3 is TGCGCCAGCAGCCAAGCAGGGGTTAGGAACACCGGGGAG. Its translation is CASSQAGVRNTGE. The full-length CDR3 reads as CASSQAGVRNTGELFF. This chain connects TRBV4-1 to TRBJ2-2, with D maybe TRBD1 (6 bases). The CDR3 extends 3 residues past the end of the read, so its final part is completed from the germline J gene. V lost 1 base and J lost 1, with 10 bases in between. The germline CDR1 and CDR2 sequences are MGHRA and YSYEKL. This CDR3 contains 16 residues.

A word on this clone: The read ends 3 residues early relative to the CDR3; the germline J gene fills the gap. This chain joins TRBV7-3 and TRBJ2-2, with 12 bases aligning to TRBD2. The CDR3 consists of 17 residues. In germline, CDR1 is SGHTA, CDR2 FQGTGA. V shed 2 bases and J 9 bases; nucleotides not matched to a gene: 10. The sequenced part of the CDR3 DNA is TGTGCCAGCAGCTTATTTGGGACTAGCGGGCAGTCCCGGGAG. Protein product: CASSLFGTSGQSRE. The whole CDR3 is CASSLFGTSGQSRELFF.

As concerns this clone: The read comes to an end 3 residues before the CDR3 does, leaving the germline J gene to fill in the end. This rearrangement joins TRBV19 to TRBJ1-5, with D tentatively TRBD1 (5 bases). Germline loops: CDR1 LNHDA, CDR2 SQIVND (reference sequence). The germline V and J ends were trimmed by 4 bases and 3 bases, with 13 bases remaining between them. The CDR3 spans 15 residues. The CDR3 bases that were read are TGTGCCAGTAGTAGGGGAAGCAGGGCCAATCAGCCC. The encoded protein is CASSRGSRANQP. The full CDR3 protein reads CASSRGSRANQPQHF.

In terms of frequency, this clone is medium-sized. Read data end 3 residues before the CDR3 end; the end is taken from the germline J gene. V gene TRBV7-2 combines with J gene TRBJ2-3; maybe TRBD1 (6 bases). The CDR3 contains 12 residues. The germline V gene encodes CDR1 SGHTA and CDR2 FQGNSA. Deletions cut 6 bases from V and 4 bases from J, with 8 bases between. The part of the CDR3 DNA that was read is TGTGCCAGCAGTTACAGGGCAGATACG. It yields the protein CASSYRADT. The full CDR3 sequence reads CASSYRADTQYF. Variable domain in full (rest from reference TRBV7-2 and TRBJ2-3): GAGVSQSPSNKVTEKGKDVELRCDPISGHTALYWYRQSLGQGLEFLIYFQGNSAPDKSGLPSDRFSAERTGGSVSTLTIQRTQQEDSAVYLCASSYRADTQYFGPGTRLTVL.

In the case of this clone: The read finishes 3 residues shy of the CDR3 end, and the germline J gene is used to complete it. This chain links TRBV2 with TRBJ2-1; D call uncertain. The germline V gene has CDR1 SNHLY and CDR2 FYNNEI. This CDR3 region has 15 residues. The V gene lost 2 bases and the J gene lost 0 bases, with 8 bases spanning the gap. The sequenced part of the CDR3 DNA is TGTGCCAGCAGTGAAACCCAGGACTCCTACAATGAG. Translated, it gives CASSETQDSYNE. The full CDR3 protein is CASSETQDSYNEQFF. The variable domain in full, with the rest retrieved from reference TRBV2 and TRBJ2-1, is EPEVTQTPSHQVTQMGQEVILRCVPISNHLYFYWYRQILGQKVEFLVSFYNNEISEKSEIFDDQFSVERPDGSNFTLKIRSTKLEDSAMYFCASSETQDSYNEQFFGPGTRLTVL.

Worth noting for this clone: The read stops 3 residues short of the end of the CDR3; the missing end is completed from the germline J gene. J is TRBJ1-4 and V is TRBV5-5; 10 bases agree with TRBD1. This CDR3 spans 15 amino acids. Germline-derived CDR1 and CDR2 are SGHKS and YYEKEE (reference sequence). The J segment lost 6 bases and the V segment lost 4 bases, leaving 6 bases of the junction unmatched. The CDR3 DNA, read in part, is TGTGCCAGCAGCCCATGGACAGGGGGAGATGAAAAA. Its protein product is CASSPWTGGDEK. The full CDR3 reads CASSPWTGGDEKLFF.

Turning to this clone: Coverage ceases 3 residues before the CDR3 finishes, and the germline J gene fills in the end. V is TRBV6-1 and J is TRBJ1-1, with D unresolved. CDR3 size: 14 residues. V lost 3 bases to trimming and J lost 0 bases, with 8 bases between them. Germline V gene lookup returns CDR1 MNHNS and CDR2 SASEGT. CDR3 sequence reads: CASSEVYMNTEAFF. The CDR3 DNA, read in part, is TGTGCCAGCAGTGAGGTATACATGAACACTGAA.

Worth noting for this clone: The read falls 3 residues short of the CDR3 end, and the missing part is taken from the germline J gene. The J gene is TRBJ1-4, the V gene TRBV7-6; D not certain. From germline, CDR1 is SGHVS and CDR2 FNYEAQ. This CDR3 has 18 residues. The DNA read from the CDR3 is TGTGCCAGCAGCTTAGTGGCTAGCGGGAGCGGTGGCACCGGGGAA. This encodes CASSLVASGSGGTGE. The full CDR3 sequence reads CASSLVASGSGGTGELFF.

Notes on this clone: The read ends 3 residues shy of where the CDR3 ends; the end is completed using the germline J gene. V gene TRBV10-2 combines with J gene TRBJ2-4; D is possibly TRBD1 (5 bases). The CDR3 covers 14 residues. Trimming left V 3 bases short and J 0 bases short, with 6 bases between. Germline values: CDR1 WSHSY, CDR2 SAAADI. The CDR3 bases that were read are TGCGCCAGCAGTGAAGGGGTAGCCAAAAACATT. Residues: CASSEGVAKNI. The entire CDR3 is CASSEGVAKNIQYF.

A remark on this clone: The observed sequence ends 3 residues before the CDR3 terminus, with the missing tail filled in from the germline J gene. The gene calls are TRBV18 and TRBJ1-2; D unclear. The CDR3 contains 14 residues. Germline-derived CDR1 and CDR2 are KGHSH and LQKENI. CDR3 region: CASSREQATYDYTF. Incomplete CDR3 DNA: TGTGCCAGCTCCCGAGAGCAAGCAACCTACGAC.

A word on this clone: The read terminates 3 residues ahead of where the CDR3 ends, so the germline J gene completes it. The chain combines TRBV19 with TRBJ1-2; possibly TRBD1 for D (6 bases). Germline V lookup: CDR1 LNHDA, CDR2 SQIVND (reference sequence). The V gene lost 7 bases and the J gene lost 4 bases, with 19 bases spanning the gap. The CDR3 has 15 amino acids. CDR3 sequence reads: CASTTGGAQSYGYTF. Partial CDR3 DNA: TGTGCCAGTACCACCGGGGGGGCACAGTCCTATGGC.

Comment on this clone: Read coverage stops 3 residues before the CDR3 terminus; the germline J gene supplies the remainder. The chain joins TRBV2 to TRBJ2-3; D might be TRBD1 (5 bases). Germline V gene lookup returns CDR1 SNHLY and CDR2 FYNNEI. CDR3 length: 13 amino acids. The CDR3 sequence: CASSLGRNQPQYF. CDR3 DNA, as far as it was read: TGTGCCAGCAGTTTGGGGCGAAATCAGCCG.

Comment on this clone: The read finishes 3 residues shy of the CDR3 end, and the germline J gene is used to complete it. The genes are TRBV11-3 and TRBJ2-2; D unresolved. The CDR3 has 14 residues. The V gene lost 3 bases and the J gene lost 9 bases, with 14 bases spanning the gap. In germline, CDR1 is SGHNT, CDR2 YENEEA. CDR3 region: CASSFLLAGWELFF. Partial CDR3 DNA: TGTGCCAGCAGCTTCCTGTTGGCCGGGTGGGAG.

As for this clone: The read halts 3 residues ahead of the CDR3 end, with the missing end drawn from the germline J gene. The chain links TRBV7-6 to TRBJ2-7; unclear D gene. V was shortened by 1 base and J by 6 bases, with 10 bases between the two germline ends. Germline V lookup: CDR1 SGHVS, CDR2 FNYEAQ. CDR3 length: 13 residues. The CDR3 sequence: CASSLGGPGEQYF. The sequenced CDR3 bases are TGTGCCAGCAGCTTAGGTGGGCCCGGCGAG. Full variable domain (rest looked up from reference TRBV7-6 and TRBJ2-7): GAGVSQSPRYKVTKRGQDVALRCDPISGHVSLYWYRQALGQGPEFLTYFNYEAQQDKSGLPNDRFSAERPEGSISTLTIQRTEQRDSAMYRCASSLGGPGEQYFGPGTRLTVT.

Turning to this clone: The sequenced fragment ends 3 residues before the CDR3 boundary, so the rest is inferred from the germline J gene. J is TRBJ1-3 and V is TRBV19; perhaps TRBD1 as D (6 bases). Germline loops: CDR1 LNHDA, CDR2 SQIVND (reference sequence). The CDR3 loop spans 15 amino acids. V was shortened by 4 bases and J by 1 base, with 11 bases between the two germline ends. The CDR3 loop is CASSTGGGSGNTIYF. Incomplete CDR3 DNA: TGTGCCAGTAGTACCGGAGGGGGATCTGGAAACACC.

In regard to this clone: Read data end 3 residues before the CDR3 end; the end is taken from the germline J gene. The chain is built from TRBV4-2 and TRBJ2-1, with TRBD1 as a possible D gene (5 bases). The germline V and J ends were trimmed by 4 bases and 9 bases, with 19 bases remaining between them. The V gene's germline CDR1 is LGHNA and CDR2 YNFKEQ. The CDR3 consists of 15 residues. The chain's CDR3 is CASSPRERLESEQFF. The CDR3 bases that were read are TGTGCCAGCAGCCCCAGGGAAAGGCTGGAGAGTGAG.